A single sample is the source of the 31 T cell receptor beta chains below, sequenced in a study of shared clonotypes between healthy human individuals. Naive CD8 cells comprised CD45RO-negative, CCR7-positively selected cells, excluding terminally differentiated effector memory CD45RA+ cells. Method: immunoSEQ multiplex PCR; TCRdb's copy keeps in-frame clones and lacks some. Of some 2,000,000 clones listed, less than 95% are singletons. The material sequenced was naive CD8+ T cells sorted from blood. The origin of the receptors is a man aged 18 to 29 in good health.

The chain employs TRBV19 and TRBJ2-2; tentative D call: TRBD2 (6 bases). The germline V gene has CDR1 LNHDA and CDR2 SQIVND (reference sequence). Trimming left V 5 bases short and J 0 bases short, with 10 bases between. The CDR3 has 15 amino acids. CDR3 nucleotides: TGTGCCAGTAGTGTTGGACTAACGAACACCGGGGAGCTGTTTTTT. Amino acid sequence: CASSVGLTNTGELFF.

The V gene is TRBV7-2, the J gene TRBJ2-5; D is possibly TRBD1 (5 bases). The CDR3 consists of 14 residues. V shed 4 bases and J shed 4 bases, with 13 bases lying between them. Germline CDR1 and CDR2: SGHTA and FQGNSA. The CDR3 nucleotides read TGTGCCAGCAGCTCTGGGGCAGGGATAGAGACCCAGTACTTC. Its translation: CASSSGAGIETQYF.

V and J are TRBV2 and TRBJ2-7; 8 positions match TRBD2. The CDR3 is 16 residues long. The germline V gene encodes CDR1 SNHLY and CDR2 FYNNEI. V lost 2 bases and J lost 0; bases outside the gene matches: 6. The CDR3 DNA is TGTGCCAGCAGTGAATCCCAGCGGGGGACCTCCTACGAGCAGTACTTC. Its translation is CASSESQRGTSYEQYF.

The gene calls are TRBV18 and TRBJ1-2, with 9 bases matching TRBD1. Germline CDR1 KGHSH, CDR2 LQKENI. The CDR3 has 15 residues. V trimming: 3 bases; J trimming: 4 bases; junction bases outside the gene matches: 6. The DNA of the CDR3 is TGTGCCAGCTCACCTCAGGGGACAGGGATCTATGGCTACACCTTC. Translating it yields CASSPQGTGIYGYTF.

V is TRBV28 and J is TRBJ1-2, with TRBD1 matching over 12 bases. The J segment lost 8 bases and the V segment lost 2 bases, leaving 3 bases of the junction unmatched. The CDR3 is 14 residues long. Germline loops: CDR1 MDHEN, CDR2 SYDVKM. The DNA for the CDR3 is TGTGCCAGCAGTTTAACCGGGACAGGGGGCGGCTACACCTTC. Protein: CASSLTGTGGGYTF.

On this clone: The same CDR3 arises from other DNA sequences in this sample as well. This sequence joins TRBV9 and TRBJ2-7; a weak D match, TRBD2 (6 bases). The CDR3 extends over 14 amino acids. Germline V lookup: CDR1 SGDLS, CDR2 YYNGEE. V dropped 2 bases and J dropped 0 bases, with 9 bases sitting between them. The CDR3: CASSVGGSSYEQYF. The CDR3 nucleotides read TGTGCCAGCAGCGTCGGAGGGTCCTCCTACGAGCAGTACTTC.

This chain links TRBV6-6 with TRBJ2-5; maybe TRBD2 (6 bases). This CDR3 is built from 14 residues. V dropped 6 bases and J dropped 1 base, with 12 bases sitting between them. CDR1 MNHNY and CDR2 SVGAGI come from the germline V gene (reference sequence). CDR3 sequence: CASSPRGFQETQYF. CDR3 sequence (DNA): TGTGCCAGCAGCCCGCGGGGTTTCCAAGAGACCCAGTACTTC.

The J gene is TRBJ2-1, the V gene TRBV4-3, with 12 positions matching TRBD2. CDR1 and CDR2 (germline): LGHNA, YSLEER. This CDR3 has 15 amino acids. Trimming cost V 5 bases and J 5 bases; bases outside gene matches: 4. For the CDR3, the DNA is TGCGCCAGCAGCTTCACTAGCGGGAGGCACAATGAGCAGTTCTTC. Its translation is CASSFTSGRHNEQFF.

The chain combines TRBV6-5 with TRBJ1-5; the match to TRBD1 covers 7 bases. The V segment lost 7 bases and the J segment 4 bases; nucleotides outside the gene matches: 10. CDR3 length equals 15 residues. Per the germline V gene, CDR1 is MNHEY and CDR2 is SVGAGI. DNA of the CDR3: TGTGCCAGCAACCCGACAGGGTCTGGAAATCAGCCCCAGCATTTT. Translated: CASNPTGSGNQPQHF.

The chain employs TRBV4-3 and TRBJ2-7; 8 positions match TRBD1. Germline assignment: CDR1 LGHNA and CDR2 YSLEER. CDR3 length equals 17 residues. The V gene end was trimmed by 0 bases and the J gene end by 2 bases; junction bases not matched to a gene: 9. The CDR3 nucleotides read TGCGCCAGCAGCCAAGATCAGGGGGCGGGGACAGCCTACGAGCAGTACTTC. It translates to CASSQDQGAGTAYEQYF.

V is TRBV19 and J is TRBJ2-1; D is uncertain. The germline V gene has CDR1 LNHDA and CDR2 SQIVND (reference sequence). V was cut by 3 bases and J by 2 bases, with 11 bases left in between. CDR3 length equals 15 residues. The CDR3 coding sequence is TGTGCCAGTAGTATGGTCGGTGGAACCTACAATGAGCAGTTCTTC. Its protein is CASSMVGGTYNEQFF.

The chain joins TRBV28 to TRBJ2-3; D ambiguous. Germline values: CDR1 MDHEN, CDR2 SYDVKM. The CDR3 is made up of 15 amino acids. Trimming pared 7 bases from V and 4 bases from J, leaving 18 bases between. In nucleotides, the CDR3 is TGTGCCAGCAATTGGGTCCTAAACGACCCAGATACGCAGTATTTT. Translated, it gives CASNWVLNDPDTQYF.

This clone was seen only once. This chain links TRBV5-6 with TRBJ1-5; D unresolved. Germline V gives CDR1 SGHDT, CDR2 YYEEEE. The V end was cut by 2 bases, the J end by 3 bases, with 18 bases between. The CDR3 contains 17 residues. In DNA form, the CDR3 reads TGTGCCAGCAGCTTTTACCGTGACACGTCCCCCAATCAGCCCCAGCATTTT. Its translation: CASSFYRDTSPNQPQHF.

The chain links TRBV27 to TRBJ2-3, with a weak D call TRBD1 (5 bases). The length of the CDR3 is 15 residues. Per the germline V gene, CDR1 is MNHEY and CDR2 is SMNVEV (reference sequence). The V end lost 5 bases, the J end lost 6 bases, and 18 bases lay between the germline ends. The CDR3 nucleotides are TGTGCCAGCAGTCCCTGGACATCCCACACTGATACGCAGTATTTT. This translates into CASSPWTSHTDTQYF.

Comment on this clone: The sample carries other DNA sequences with the same CDR3. The genes are TRBV5-1 and TRBJ2-5; 11 bases match TRBD2. The junction had 0 bases not matched to a gene; V was cut back by 0 bases and J by 2 bases. Germline V gene data show CDR1 as SGHRS and CDR2 as YFSETQ. This CDR3 comprises 15 residues. The DNA of the CDR3 is TGCGCCAGCAGCTTGGGACTAGCGGGGCAAGAGACCCAGTACTTC. Encoded protein: CASSLGLAGQETQYF.

The chain recombines TRBV27 with TRBJ2-1, with no clear D. Trimming cost V 7 bases and J 8 bases, with 9 bases left between them. Germline V CDR1 and CDR2: MNHEY, SMNVEV (reference sequence). This CDR3 has 11 residues. The CDR3: CASISAHEQFF. The CDR3 DNA reads TGTGCCAGCATCTCGGCCCATGAGCAGTTCTTC.

The J gene is TRBJ2-7, the V gene TRBV30; 9 bases align to TRBD1. Germline trimming cut 5 bases from V and 6 bases from J; bases unmatched to any gene: 5. This CDR3 is built from 12 residues. The V gene's germline CDR1 is GTSNPN and CDR2 SVGIG (reference sequence). CDR3 sequence: CAWDRGSGEQYF. As DNA, the CDR3 is TGTGCCTGGGACAGGGGGTCCGGCGAGCAGTACTTC.

The V and J genes are TRBV5-5 and TRBJ2-5; TRBD1 aligns across 7 bases. V shed 4 bases, J shed 3 bases, and the junction held 6 bases outside the gene matches. Germline lookup yields CDR1 SGHKS and CDR2 YYEKEE (reference sequence). The CDR3 runs 14 residues. CDR3 residues: CASSMPGTEETQYF. CDR3 sequence (DNA): TGTGCCAGCAGCATGCCCGGGACAGAAGAGACCCAGTACTTC.

This clone was picked up one time. The chain has TRBV4-2 and TRBJ2-1, with 8 positions matching TRBD2. CDR3 length: 16 amino acids. J lost 10 bases, V lost 0 bases, and 11 bases had no gene match. Germline CDR1 reads LGHNA; CDR2 reads YNFKEQ. The CDR3 DNA reads TGTGCCAGCAGCCAAGAGGGGTTTGGACTAGCTGCCGAGCAGTTCTTC. Its protein is CASSQEGFGLAAEQFF.

V gene TRBV2 combines with J gene TRBJ2-5, with 11 nucleotides matching TRBD2. Per germline, CDR1 SNHLY and CDR2 FYNNEI. V lost 4 bases, J lost 1 base, and 5 bases stayed unmatched. The CDR3 is 16 amino acids. CDR3 nucleotide sequence: TGTGCCAGCAGTGCCCGACTAGCGGGGCTCCAAGAGACCCAGTACTTC. Translated, it gives CASSARLAGLQETQYF.

This chain uses TRBV7-9 with TRBJ2-5, with TRBD1 identical over 8 bases. The CDR3 is 15 amino acids. Germline V gives CDR1 SEHNR, CDR2 FQNEAQ (reference sequence). V lost 5 bases to trimming and J lost 3 bases; unmatched junction nucleotides: 8. Written as DNA, the CDR3 is TGTGCCAGCAGCGAAGGACAGGGCGGTAAAGAGACCCAGTACTTC. As protein: CASSEGQGGKETQYF. Full variable domain (rest looked up from reference TRBV7-9 and TRBJ2-5): DTGVSQNPRHKITKRGQNVTFRCDPISEHNRLYWYRQTLGQGPEFLTYFQNEAQLEKSRLLSDRFSAERPKGSFSTLEIQRTEQGDSAMYLCASSEGQGGKETQYFGPGTRLLVL.

This chain's CDR3 is CASEGADEYTQYF. The CDR3 DNA reads as TGTGCCAGCGAGGGGGCAGACGAGTATACGCAGTATTTT. The V call is TRBV28, the J call TRBJ2-3, with TRBD1 matching 7 bases. The CDR3 length is 13 residues. Germline V gene lookup returns CDR1 MDHEN and CDR2 SYDVKM. The junction had 9 bases not matched to a gene; V was cut back by 8 bases and J by 7 bases.

CDR3 sequence: CAISDIRLREDTQYF. The CDR3 nucleotides are TGTGCCATCAGTGACATTAGACTACGGGAAGATACGCAGTATTTT. This chain uses TRBV10-3 with TRBJ2-3, with D possibly matching TRBD2 (5 bases). Germline V lookup: CDR1 ENHRY, CDR2 SYGVKD. The ends were cut back, 3 bases at V and 5 bases at J, with 15 bases in the middle. This CDR3 contains 15 residues.

The chain employs TRBV7-8 and TRBJ2-3; 13 bases fit TRBD2. This CDR3 has 19 residues. The germline V gene encodes CDR1 SGHVS and CDR2 FQNEAQ. The junction had 9 bases not matched to a gene; V was cut back by 1 base and J by 2 bases. CDR3 sequence reads: CASSLELAGGQLHTDTQYF. The CDR3 nucleotides read TGTGCCAGCAGCTTAGAACTAGCGGGAGGGCAGCTGCACACAGATACGCAGTATTTT.

The gene calls are TRBV4-1 and TRBJ1-1; 8 bases map to TRBD1. The CDR3 is 15 residues long. V lost 3 bases, J lost 2 bases, and 5 bases stayed unmatched. Germline V gives CDR1 MGHRA, CDR2 YSYEKL. CDR3 sequence (DNA): TGCGCCAGCAGCCAGCTAGGACAGGGTAACACTGAAGCTTTCTTT. It encodes CASSQLGQGNTEAFF.

J is TRBJ1-2 and V is TRBV7-9; no reliable D call. V gave up 1 base and J gave up 5 bases, with 8 bases separating them. Germline V gene data show CDR1 as SEHNR and CDR2 as FQNEAQ (reference sequence). The CDR3 sequence is 13 residues long. For the CDR3, the DNA is TGTGCCAGCAGCTTAGGGGTCGGGTATGGCTACACCTTC. The encoded protein is CASSLGVGYGYTF.

The V and J genes are TRBV5-1 and TRBJ2-7, with D perhaps being TRBD1 or TRBD2 (7 bases each). Germline V gives CDR1 SGHRS, CDR2 YFSETQ. This CDR3 has 14 residues. Between the trimmed V and J ends, which lost 4 bases and 4 bases, there was a span of 15 bases. CDR3 in amino acids: CASSGDREGYEQYF. DNA for the CDR3: TGCGCCAGCAGCGGCGACAGGGAGGGGTACGAGCAGTACTTC.

The table lists this clone with a count of one. The chain recombines TRBV27 with TRBJ1-1; tentatively, D is TRBD1 (6 bases). The CDR3 covers 14 residues. Germline-derived CDR1 and CDR2 are MNHEY and SMNVEV (reference sequence). V was pared by 4 bases and J by 5 bases, with 14 bases between. The CDR3 protein is CASSSPGGWTEAFF. The CDR3 nucleotides read TGTGCCAGCAGTTCCCCTGGGGGCTGGACTGAAGCTTTCTTT.

Turning to this clone: Other nucleotide sequences from this sample produce the same CDR3. The chain employs TRBV6-5 and TRBJ1-2, with a possible D match to TRBD1 (6 bases). The germline gives CDR1 MNHEY, CDR2 SVGAGI. CDR3 length equals 13 residues. Deletions cut 3 bases from V and 4 bases from J, with 9 bases between. The CDR3 protein is CASSYRGGYGYTF. The CDR3 DNA sequence: TGTGCCAGCAGTTATAGAGGGGGCTATGGCTACACCTTC.

Written as DNA, the CDR3 is TGTGCCAGCAGCCGTGGGGGTTGGGACAATCAGCCCCAGCATTTT. It codes for CASSRGGWDNQPQHF. The chain has TRBV27 and TRBJ1-5; TRBD1 might be the D (5 bases). Looked up from germline, CDR1 is MNHEY and CDR2 is SMNVEV (reference sequence). V was trimmed by 6 bases and J by 3 bases, leaving 15 bases between them. The CDR3 consists of 15 residues.

The chain is built from TRBV4-3 and TRBJ1-2, with D perhaps matching TRBD1 (5 bases). The CDR3 is 15 residues long. Germline V gives CDR1 LGHNA, CDR2 YSLEER. Between the trimmed V and J ends, which lost 4 bases and 5 bases, there was a span of 17 bases. In DNA form, the CDR3 reads TGCGCCAGCAGCCCTACCCGGGACGGAGCTTATGGCTACACCTTC. This encodes CASSPTRDGAYGYTF.